This T cell receptor beta chain was observed in a study of early T cells in non-severe SARS-CoV-2 infection (dated by TCRdb to the early 2020s). Notes on the research overall: TCR sequencing used bulk RNA from unsorted whole blood, so alpha and beta chains could not be paired.

Broader findings and caveats from the paper: VDJdb matching was skewed toward anti-spike CD8 responses, so virus-specific expansions were likely underestimated and private and CD4 specificities were missed.

This was a case-control study nested in a cohort of healthcare workers in London, UK, who had nasopharyngeal swab PCR tests and blood samples taken every week. Healthcare workers were recruited between 23 and 31 March 2020, during the week of the UK lockdown, and were followed weekly for up to about 16 weeks. This clonotype came up a few times. Its antigen specificity is not known. One base away there is no much larger clone; base qualities are not given. The library was prepared using 5' RACE. Sequenced using a NextSeq 500. To correct for sequencing error and PCR bias, the TCR library protocol tagged individual cDNA molecules with unique molecular identifiers. Both TCR alpha and beta chains were sequenced, and tight co-correlation was observed between alpha and beta sequence abundances in each sample. The study's processing was this. Decombinator V4 was used to annotate the V gene, J gene and CDR3 of the TCR sequences. TCRs were defined as expanded if a significant change between any two time points was detected under a Poisson model with p below 0.0001. Abundances of TCRs were expressed as counts per million after normalisation to the total number of TCRs sequenced in each sample. VDJdb, accessed 1 November 2021, was searched for CMV, EBV and SARS-CoV-2 annotated TCRs, excluding TCRs annotated for multiple antigens. TCRdb's own reprocessing of the public reads used fastp at Q25 and MiXCR and kept productive beta chains. Every entry covers one CDR3 protein and lists the most common genes and DNA from its rows. The V and J calls, along with clone size, are taken from TCRdb and not from the paper's own processing. Within this sample are some 98,000 distinct CDR3 sequences, with approximately 15% of them counted one time only. The top ten hold 1.3% of the sample.

The receptor comes from an adult who was a healthcare worker with PCR-confirmed SARS-CoV-2 infection or an uninfected control (not recorded which). The sample was whole blood.

The DNA sequence is TGTGCCAGCAATATTAAGTTTCTCCACACTGAAGCTTTCTTT. Its translation is CASNIKFLHTEAFF. The chain is made from TRBV12-3 or TRBV12-4 and TRBJ1-1; the D gene remains uncertain. V is cut by 7 bases and J by 3 bases, and the space between the germline ends is 15 bases. The CDR3 sequence holds 14 residues, the cysteine and phenylalanine included. Here the CDR3 DNA is all that survives: 42 bases in frame from base 1.